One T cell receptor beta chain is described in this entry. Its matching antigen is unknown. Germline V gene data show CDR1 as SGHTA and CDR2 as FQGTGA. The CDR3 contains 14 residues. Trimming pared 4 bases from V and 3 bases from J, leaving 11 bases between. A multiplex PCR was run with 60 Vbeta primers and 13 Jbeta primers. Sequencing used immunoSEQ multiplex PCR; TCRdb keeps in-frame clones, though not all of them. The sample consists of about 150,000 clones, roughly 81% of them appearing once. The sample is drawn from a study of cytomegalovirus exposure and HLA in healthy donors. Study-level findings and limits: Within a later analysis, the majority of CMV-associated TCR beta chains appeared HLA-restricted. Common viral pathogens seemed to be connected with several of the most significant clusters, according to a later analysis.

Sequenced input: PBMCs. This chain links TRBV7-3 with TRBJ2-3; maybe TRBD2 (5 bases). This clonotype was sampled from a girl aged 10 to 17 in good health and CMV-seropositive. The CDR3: CASSSGYGTDTQYF. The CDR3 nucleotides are TGTGCCAGCAGCTCGGGGTACGGAACAGATACGCAGTATTTT.